One T cell receptor (beta chain) is described in this entry. As originally analysed: TCRs per sample had a median of 95,638 and ranged from about 20,000 to 700,000. From the RACE reads, TCRdb called clonotypes with MiXCR, one entry per CDR3 protein. These V and J calls rely on TCRdb rather than the paper's analysis. The repertoire holds 150,000 to 200,000 distinct CDR3 sequences, with approximately 24% as singletons. The time point is: patch test 3, about 24 weeks after DPC sensitization. The treatment denotes: therapeutic diphenylcyclopropenone sensitization with weekly scalp DPC. This specimen belongs to a study of human T cells and chemical hapten exposure. The specimen was whole blood, collected in connection with sensitization to the hapten diphenylcyclopropenone (DPC). The receptor's source is a woman aged 40 to 50 with alopecia areata. Some clones in this sample may be carry-over from other donors' samples.

The CDR3 sequence is CASSSSREQYF. CDR3 bases: TGTGCCAGCAGTTCCAGTCGGGAGCAGTACTTC. This chain connects TRBV12-3 or TRBV12-4 to TRBJ2-7; D is unresolved. The CDR3 length is 11 residues. Between the trimmed V and J ends, which lost 4 bases and 7 bases, there was a span of 8 bases.